The sequence of this T cell receptor beta chain was determined in a study of cytomegalovirus exposure and HLA in healthy donors. Those who donated were healthy bone marrow donors. The study did not record CMV serostatus for this donor. This clone was counted only a few times. Its antigen is unknown. A multiplex PCR was run with 60 Vbeta primers and 13 Jbeta primers. The table came from immunoSEQ multiplex PCR; TCRdb's copy has only in-frame clones and leaves some out. This sample has more than 110,000 clones, with roughly four fifths found just once. V was pared by 2 bases and J by 8 bases, with 4 bases of the junction left unmatched. CDR3 length equals 14 residues. Germline CDR1 and CDR2: MDHEN and SYDVKM. Study-wide results and caveats: Earlier analysis found most TCR beta V segments productive about 87% or about 30% of the time. After further analysis at a later stage, 16,951 TCR beta sequences were associated with HLA alleles at 0.05 false discovery rate.

Sequenced input: PBMCs. The receptor was isolated from a human donor in good health. This chain joins TRBV28 and TRBJ1-4; 8 nucleotides line up with TRBD1. CDR3 in amino acids: CASSLGQGREKLFF. CDR3 nucleotides: TGTGCCAGCAGTTTAGGACAGGGAAGGGAAAAACTGTTTTTT.